This entry describes one T cell receptor (beta chain). Its cognate antigen is unknown. Using immunoSEQ multiplex PCR, the repertoire was profiled, and TCRdb retains in-frame clones only, with some absent. This sample carries around 100,000 clones, 85% to 90% of them seen once, and the ten largest clones take 16%. This entry belongs to a study of T cell responses to AZD1222 COVID-19 vaccine. Study-wide findings and caveats: Among those given AZD1222, only five or six were seropositive at baseline.

J gave up 7 bases and V 4 bases, and 8 bases lay outside the gene matches. CDR1 and CDR2 from the germline V gene are SGHRS and YFSETQ. The CDR3 consists of 15 residues. This material consisted of peripheral blood, taken on day 0 of AZD1222 vaccination. J is TRBJ1-5 and V is TRBV5-1, with 10 bases aligning to TRBD1. This sequence was found in an adult in good health. The CDR3 nucleotides are TGCGCCAGCAGCCCCGGGGACAGGGGAGACCAGCCCCAGCATTTT. This gives the protein CASSPGDRGDQPQHF.